The clone carrying this T cell receptor (beta chain) was counted a few times. Its specificity is not known. Measured with immunoSEQ multiplex PCR; TCRdb has only the in-frame clones, and not every one. The table records roughly 150,000 clones, 90% of them present only once. The source of the sample is a study of T cell responses to AZD1222 COVID-19 vaccine. Study-level findings and limits: Of the AZD1222 recipients, only 6 or 7 were seropositive at baseline.

The V gene end was trimmed by 2 bases and the J gene end by 4 bases; junction bases not matched to a gene: 10. Per germline, CDR1 MNHEY and CDR2 SMNVEV (reference sequence). The CDR3 runs 16 residues. The sequencing used peripheral blood, collected on day 0 of AZD1222 vaccination. This chain uses TRBV27 with TRBJ2-7; TRBD1 agrees at 8 bases. The clonotype was recovered from an adult in good health. The CDR3 region is CASSLSINRGVYEQYF. In nucleotides, the CDR3 is TGTGCCAGCAGTTTAAGTATAAACAGGGGGGTTTACGAGCAGTACTTC.